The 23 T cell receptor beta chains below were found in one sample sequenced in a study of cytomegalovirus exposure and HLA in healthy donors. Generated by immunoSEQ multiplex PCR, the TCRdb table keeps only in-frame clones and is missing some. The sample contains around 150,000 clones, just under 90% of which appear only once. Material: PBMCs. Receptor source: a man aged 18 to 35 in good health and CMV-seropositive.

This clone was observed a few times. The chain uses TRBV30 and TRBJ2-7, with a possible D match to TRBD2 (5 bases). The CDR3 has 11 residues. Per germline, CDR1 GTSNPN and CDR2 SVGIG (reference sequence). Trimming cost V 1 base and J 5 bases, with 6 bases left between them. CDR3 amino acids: CAWSAGNEQYF. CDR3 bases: TGTGCCTGGAGTGCGGGGAACGAGCAGTACTTC.

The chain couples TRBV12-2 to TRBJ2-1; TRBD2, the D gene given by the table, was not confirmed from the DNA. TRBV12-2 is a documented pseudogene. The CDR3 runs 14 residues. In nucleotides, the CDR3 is TGTGCAAGTCGCTTAGCGGTACTATACAATGAGCAGTTCTTC. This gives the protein CASRLAVLYNEQFF.

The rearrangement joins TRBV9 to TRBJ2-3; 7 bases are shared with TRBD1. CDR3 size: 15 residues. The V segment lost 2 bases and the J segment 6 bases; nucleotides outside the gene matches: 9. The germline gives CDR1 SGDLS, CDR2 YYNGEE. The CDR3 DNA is TGTGCCAGCAGCGTCATGGGACAGTCTATTGATACGCAGTATTTT. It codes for CASSVMGQSIDTQYF.

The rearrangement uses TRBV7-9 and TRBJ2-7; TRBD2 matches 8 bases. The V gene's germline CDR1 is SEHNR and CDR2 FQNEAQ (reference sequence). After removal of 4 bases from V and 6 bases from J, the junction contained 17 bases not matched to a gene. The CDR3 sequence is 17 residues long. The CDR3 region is CASSSILGTGGPAEQYF. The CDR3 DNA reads TGTGCCAGCAGCTCAATCCTAGGGACGGGAGGGCCAGCCGAGCAGTACTTC. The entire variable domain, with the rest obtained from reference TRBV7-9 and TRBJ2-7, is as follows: DTGVSQNPRHKITKRGQNVTFRCDPISEHNRLYWYRQTLGQGPEFLTYFQNEAQLEKSRLLSDRFSAERPKGSFSTLEIQRTEQGDSAMYLCASSSILGTGGPAEQYFGPGTRLTVT.

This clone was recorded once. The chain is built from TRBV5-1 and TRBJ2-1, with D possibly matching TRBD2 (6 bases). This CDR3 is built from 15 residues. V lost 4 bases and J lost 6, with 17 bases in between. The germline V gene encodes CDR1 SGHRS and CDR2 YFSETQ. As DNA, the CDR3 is TGCGCCAGCAGCCCCCGGGACTCCCTGAGCAATGAGCAGTTCTTC. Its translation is CASSPRDSLSNEQFF.

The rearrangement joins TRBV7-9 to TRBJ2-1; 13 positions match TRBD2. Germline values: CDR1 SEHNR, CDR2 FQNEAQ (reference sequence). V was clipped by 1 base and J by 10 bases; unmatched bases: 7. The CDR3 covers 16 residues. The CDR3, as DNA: TGTGCCAGCAGCTTAGGTTCGGGACTAGCGGGAAACGAGCAGTTCTTC. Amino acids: CASSLGSGLAGNEQFF.

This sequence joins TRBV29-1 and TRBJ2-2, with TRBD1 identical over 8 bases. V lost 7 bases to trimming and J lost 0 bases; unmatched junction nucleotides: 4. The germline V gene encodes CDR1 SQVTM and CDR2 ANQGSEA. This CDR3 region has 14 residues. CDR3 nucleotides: TGCAGCGCCCTACAGGGGGCGAACACCGGGGAGCTGTTTTTT. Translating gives CSALQGANTGELFF.

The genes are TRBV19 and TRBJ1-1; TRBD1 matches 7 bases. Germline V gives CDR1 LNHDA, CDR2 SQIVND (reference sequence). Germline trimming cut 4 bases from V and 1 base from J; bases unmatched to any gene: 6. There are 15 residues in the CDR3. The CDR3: CASSRPGQTNTEAFF. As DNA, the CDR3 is TGTGCCAGTAGTAGACCGGGACAGACGAACACTGAAGCTTTCTTT.

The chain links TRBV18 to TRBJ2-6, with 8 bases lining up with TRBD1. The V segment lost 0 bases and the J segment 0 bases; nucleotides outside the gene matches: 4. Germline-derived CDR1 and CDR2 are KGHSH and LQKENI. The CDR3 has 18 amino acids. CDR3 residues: CASSPPGQVFSGANVLTF. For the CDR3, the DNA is TGTGCCAGCTCACCACCGGGACAGGTTTTCTCTGGGGCCAACGTCCTGACTTTC.

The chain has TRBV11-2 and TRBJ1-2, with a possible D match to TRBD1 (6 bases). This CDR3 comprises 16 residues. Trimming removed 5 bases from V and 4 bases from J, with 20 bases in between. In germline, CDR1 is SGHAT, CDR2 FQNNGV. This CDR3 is CASSPLRDIRSYGYTF. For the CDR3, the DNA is TGTGCCAGCAGCCCCTTGAGGGACATCAGAAGCTATGGCTACACCTTC.

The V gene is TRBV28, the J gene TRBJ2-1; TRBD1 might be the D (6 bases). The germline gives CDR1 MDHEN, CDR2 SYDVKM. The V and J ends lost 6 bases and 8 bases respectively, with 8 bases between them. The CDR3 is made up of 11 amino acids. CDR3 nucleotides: TGTGCCAGCAGACAGGGTTATGAGCAGTTCTTC. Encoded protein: CASRQGYEQFF. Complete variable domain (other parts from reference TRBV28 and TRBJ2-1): DVKVTQSSRYLVKRTGEKVFLECVQDMDHENMFWYRQDPGLGLRLIYFSYDVKMKEKGDIPEGYSVSREKKERFSLILESASTNQTSMYLCASRQGYEQFFGPGTRLTVL.

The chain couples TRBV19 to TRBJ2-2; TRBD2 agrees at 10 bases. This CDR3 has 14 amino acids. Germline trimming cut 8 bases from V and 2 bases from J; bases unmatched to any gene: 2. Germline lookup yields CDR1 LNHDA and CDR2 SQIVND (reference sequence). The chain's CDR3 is CASGLAVNTGELFF. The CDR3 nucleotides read TGTGCCAGTGGACTAGCGGTAAACACCGGGGAGCTGTTTTTT.

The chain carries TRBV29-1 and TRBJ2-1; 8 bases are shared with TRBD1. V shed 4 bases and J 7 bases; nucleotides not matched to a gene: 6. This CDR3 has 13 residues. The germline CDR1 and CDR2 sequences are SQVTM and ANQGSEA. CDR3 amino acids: CSVARTGRNEQFF. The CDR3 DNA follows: TGCAGCGTTGCCCGGACAGGGAGGAATGAGCAGTTCTTC.

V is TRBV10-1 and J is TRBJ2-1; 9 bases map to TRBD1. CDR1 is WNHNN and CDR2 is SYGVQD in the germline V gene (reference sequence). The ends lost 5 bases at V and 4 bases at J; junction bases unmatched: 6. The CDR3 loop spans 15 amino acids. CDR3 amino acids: CASSPGQGKYNEQFF. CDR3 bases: TGCGCCAGCAGTCCCGGACAGGGGAAATACAATGAGCAGTTCTTC.

The CDR3 is CASSNGWCVISYEQYF. CDR3 DNA sequence: TGTGCCAGCAGCAACGGGTGGTGCGTTATCTCCTACGAGCAGTACTTC. V and J are TRBV21-1 and TRBJ2-7; the DNA was not compared with TRBD2, the D call given in the table. TRBV21-1 is assigned pseudogene status. This CDR3 is 16 amino acids long.

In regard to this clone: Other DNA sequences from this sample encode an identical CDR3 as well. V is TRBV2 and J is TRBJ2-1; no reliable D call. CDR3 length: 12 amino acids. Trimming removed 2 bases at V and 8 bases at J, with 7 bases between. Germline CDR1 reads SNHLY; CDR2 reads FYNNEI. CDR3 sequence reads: CASSEYLYEQFF. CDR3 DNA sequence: TGTGCCAGCAGTGAATATCTTTATGAGCAGTTCTTC.

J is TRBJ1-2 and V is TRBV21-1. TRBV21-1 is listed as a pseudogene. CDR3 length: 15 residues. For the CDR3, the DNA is TGTGCCAGCTCCCCCGGGGAGGCAGGTCGCTATGGCTACACCTTC. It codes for CASSPGEAGRYGYTF.

This chain's CDR3 is CASSYSTGKETQYF. DNA for the CDR3: TGTGCCAGCAGTTACTCGACAGGGAAAGAGACCCAGTACTTC. This chain links TRBV6-5 with TRBJ2-5, with 7 nucleotides matching TRBD1. J was trimmed by 3 bases and V by 0 bases; bases with no gene match: 1. CDR1 is MNHEY and CDR2 is SVGAGI in the germline V gene. This CDR3 region has 14 residues.

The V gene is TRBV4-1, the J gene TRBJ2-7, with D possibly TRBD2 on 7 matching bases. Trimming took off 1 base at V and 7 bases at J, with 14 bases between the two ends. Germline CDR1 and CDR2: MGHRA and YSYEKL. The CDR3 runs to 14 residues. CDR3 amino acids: CASSQAGLGGEQYF. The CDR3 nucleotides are TGCGCCAGCAGCCAAGCAGGACTAGGGGGGGAGCAGTACTTC.

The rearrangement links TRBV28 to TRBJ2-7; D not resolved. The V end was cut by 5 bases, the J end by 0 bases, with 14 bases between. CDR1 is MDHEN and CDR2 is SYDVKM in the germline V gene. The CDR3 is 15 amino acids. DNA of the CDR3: TGTGCCAGCAGTCCCGGTCAAGCGAGCTCCTACGAGCAGTACTTC. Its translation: CASSPGQASSYEQYF.

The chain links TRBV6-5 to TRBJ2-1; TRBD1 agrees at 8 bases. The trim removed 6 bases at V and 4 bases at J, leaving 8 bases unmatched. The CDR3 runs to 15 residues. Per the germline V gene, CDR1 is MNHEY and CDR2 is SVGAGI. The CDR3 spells CASRFTGGSYNEQFF. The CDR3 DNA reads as TGTGCCAGCAGATTCACAGGGGGGAGTTACAATGAGCAGTTCTTC.

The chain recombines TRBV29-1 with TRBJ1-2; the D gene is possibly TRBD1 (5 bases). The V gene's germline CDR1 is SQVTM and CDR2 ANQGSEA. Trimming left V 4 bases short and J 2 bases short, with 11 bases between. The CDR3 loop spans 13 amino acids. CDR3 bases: TGCAGCGTTGGGCAGGGCGAAAACTATGGCTACACCTTC. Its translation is CSVGQGENYGYTF.

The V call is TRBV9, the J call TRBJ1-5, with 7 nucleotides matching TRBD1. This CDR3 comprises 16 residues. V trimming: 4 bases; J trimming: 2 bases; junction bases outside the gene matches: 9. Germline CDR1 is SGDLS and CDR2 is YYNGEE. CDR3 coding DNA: TGTGCCAGCAGCTCTCAAAACAGGGGTCGCAATCAGCCCCAGCATTTT. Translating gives CASSSQNRGRNQPQHF.